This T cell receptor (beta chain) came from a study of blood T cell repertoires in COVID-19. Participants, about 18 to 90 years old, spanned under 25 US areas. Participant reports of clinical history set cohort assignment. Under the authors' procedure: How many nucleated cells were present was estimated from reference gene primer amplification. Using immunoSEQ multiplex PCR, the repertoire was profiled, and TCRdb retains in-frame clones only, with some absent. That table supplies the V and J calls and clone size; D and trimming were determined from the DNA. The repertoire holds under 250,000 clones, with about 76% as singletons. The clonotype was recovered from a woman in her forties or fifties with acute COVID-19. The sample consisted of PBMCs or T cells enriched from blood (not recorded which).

The CDR3: CASSLGLAGADTQYF. The CDR3 DNA reads TGTGCCAGCAGCTTGGGACTAGCGGGAGCAGATACGCAGTATTTT. The V call is TRBV7-9, the J call TRBJ2-3, with 14 bases that match TRBD2. The ends lost 3 bases at V and 4 bases at J; junction bases unmatched: 0. This CDR3 contains 15 residues. Germline CDR1 and CDR2: SEHNR and FQNEAQ (reference sequence). The full variable domain, with the rest looked up from reference TRBV7-9 and TRBJ2-3, is DTGVSQNPRHKITKRGQNVTFRCDPISEHNRLYWYRQTLGQGPEFLTYFQNEAQLEKSRLLSDRFSAERPKGSFSTLEIQRTEQGDSAMYLCASSLGLAGADTQYFGPGTRLTVL.